Below are 8 T cell receptor beta chains sequenced from a single sample in a study of memory CD4+ T cells and cytomegalovirus serostatus. Only in-frame clones appear in the TCRdb table, and some are missing; sequencing was by immunoSEQ multiplex PCR. The profile shows about 50,000 clones, roughly 80% of them singletons. Single viable CD3+CD4+CD8-CD45RO+ cells were sorted as the memory CD4+ T cells. The sequencing input was memory CD4+ T cells from blood. Every receptor here comes from an adult in good health and CMV-seronegative.

This chain uses TRBV6-1 with TRBJ2-7; D may be TRBD1 (6 bases). The CDR3 length is 14 residues. CDR1 is MNHNS, CDR2 SASEGT, per germline. The ends were cut back, 6 bases at V and 3 bases at J, with 15 bases in the middle. The CDR3 region is CASRLTDSHYEQYF. In DNA, the CDR3 is TGTGCCAGCAGACTCACGGACAGCCACTACGAGCAGTACTTC.

The chain carries TRBV28 and TRBJ1-1, with a tentative D call TRBD1 (6 bases). From germline, CDR1 is MDHEN and CDR2 SYDVKM. CDR3 length equals 11 residues. The germline V and J ends were trimmed by 11 bases and 5 bases, with 12 bases remaining between them. The CDR3 DNA sequence: TGTGCCGGACAGAGAGGGACTGAAGCTTTCTTT. The encoded protein is CAGQRGTEAFF.

The chain has TRBV7-7 and TRBJ2-5, with 7 bases identical to TRBD1. With 4 bases clipped from V and 5 bases from J, the junction kept 4 bases outside the gene matches. CDR1 is SSHAT and CDR2 is FNYEAQ in the germline V gene (reference sequence). The CDR3 sequence is 13 residues long. CDR3 amino acids: CASSSTQGETQYF. The CDR3 DNA reads TGTGCCAGCAGCTCCACACAGGGGGAGACCCAGTACTTC. The complete variable domain, with remaining parts taken from reference TRBV7-7 and TRBJ2-5, reads GAGVSQSPRYKVTKRGQDVTLRCDPISSHATLYWYQQALGQGPEFLTYFNYEAQPDKSGLPSDRFSAERPEGSISTLTIQRTEQRDSAMYRCASSSTQGETQYFGPGTRLLVL.

This chain links TRBV6-1 with TRBJ1-2; the D gene is possibly TRBD1 (6 bases). V lost 5 bases and J lost 6, with 19 bases in between. The CDR3 contains 15 residues. Germline assignment: CDR1 MNHNS and CDR2 SASEGT. The CDR3 spells CASSPQGLGVDGYTF. CDR3 bases: TGTGCCAGCAGTCCCCAGGGGTTAGGGGTGGATGGCTACACCTTC.

The chain links TRBV4-3 to TRBJ2-6; possible D gene TRBD1, 5 bases. The germline V gene encodes CDR1 LGHNA and CDR2 YSLEER. With 0 bases removed from V and 3 bases from J, the gap between germline ends came to 9 bases. The CDR3 extends over 16 amino acids. The CDR3 DNA is TGCGCCAGCAGCCAAGAGGTCAGGGATGGGGCCAACGTCCTGACTTTC. Residues: CASSQEVRDGANVLTF.

The V and J genes are TRBV11-1 and TRBJ2-6; 8 bases are a match to TRBD1. Germline CDR1 reads SGHAT; CDR2 reads FQDESV (reference sequence). The V and J ends lost 4 bases and 0 bases, in that order; junction bases with no gene match: 11. CDR3 length: 19 residues. CDR3 in DNA: TGTGCCAGCAGCTCCTTTGTCAGGGGGCGTAACTCTGGGGCCAACGTCCTGACTTTC. Encoded protein: CASSSFVRGRNSGANVLTF.

The CDR3 spells CAVGAGETQYF. DNA of the CDR3: TGTGCCGTAGGAGCGGGAGAGACCCAGTACTTC. The rearrangement joins TRBV30 to TRBJ2-5; D is perhaps TRBD2 (6 bases). The CDR3 is 11 residues long. From germline, CDR1 is GTSNPN and CDR2 SVGIG (reference sequence). V was trimmed by 8 bases and J by 4 bases, leaving 11 bases between them.

V and J are TRBV9 and TRBJ1-4, with D possibly TRBD1 on 5 matching bases. Germline V gives CDR1 SGDLS, CDR2 YYNGEE. The V end was cut by 0 bases, the J end by 1 base, with 13 bases between. CDR3 length: 17 residues. This CDR3 is CASSVGPHRITNEKLFF. CDR3 DNA: TGTGCCAGCAGCGTAGGTCCCCACAGGATAACTAATGAAAAACTGTTTTTT.